This TCR beta chain appears in the sequencing data of a study of low-dose radiotherapy and immunotherapy resistance in tumors. V gave up 3 bases and J gave up 5 bases; unmatched junction bases: 5. The CDR3 is 15 amino acids. In germline, CDR1 is MRHNA, CDR2 SNTAGT. Alpha- and beta-chain coverage of first-strand cDNA came from TRAV- and TRBV-specific primers. The TCRs were subjected to amplification over roughly 18 PCR cycles employing a constant-region primer in conjunction with a V-primer adapter. TCRdb re-derived calls from the reads in MiXCR, one entry per CDR3 protein. This repertoire shows roughly 54,000 distinct CDR3 sequences, 20% to 25% found once; its top ten account for 5.7%. The time point here: before trial treatment.

V is TRBV6-4 and J is TRBJ2-1; 9 bases fit TRBD2. Sample: PBMCs, taken before treatment. This clonotype originated in a male donor with prostate cancer. The CDR3 reads CASSEASGTDNEQFF. The CDR3 DNA reads TGTGCCAGCAGTGAGGCTAGCGGGACTGACAATGAGCAGTTCTTC.